The source of this T cell receptor (beta chain) is a study of T-cell memory formation after mild COVID-19. Notes on the study in general: Contracting clones, day 15 to 85, had balanced CD4/CD8, and later expanders favored CD4+.

TCRdb ran MiXCR on the 5' RACE reads and lists one entry per CDR3 protein. The repertoire holds around 500,000 distinct CDR3 sequences, with roughly 20% as singletons. Looked up from germline, CDR1 is SGHRS and CDR2 is YFSETQ. Trimming removed 4 bases from V and 0 bases from J, with 13 bases in between. This CDR3 is 15 amino acids long. Turning to this clonotype: Its antigen is unidentified.

The sample consisted of PBMCs or a T cell subset sorted from them (not recorded which). The chain links TRBV5-1 to TRBJ1-1; tentatively, D is TRBD1 (6 bases). This receptor was identified in an adult woman who had mild COVID-19 (a few samples of this study predate the infection). Cell type and time point are not known. The CDR3 loop is CASSAAGVMNTEAFF. CDR3 sequence (DNA): TGCGCCAGCAGCGCTGCAGGGGTGATGAACACTGAAGCTTTCTTT. The full variable domain, completed using reference TRBV5-1 and TRBJ1-1, is KAGVTQTPRYLIKTRGQQVTLSCSPISGHRSVSWYQQTPGQGLQFLFEYFSETQRNKGNFPGRFSGRQFSNSRSEMNVSTLELGDSALYLCASSAAGVMNTEAFFGQGTRLTVV.